This T cell receptor beta chain was found in a study of T cell repertoires in cytomegalovirus infection. At the level of the study: Indications of both CMV infection and matching HLA type were provided by public TCR beta signatures.

Study-level findings and limits: The cumulative frequency of public TCR beta families identified carriers of CMV plus the relevant HLA. It was HLA-C-restricted CMV-specific TCR beta clonotypes that dominated the response ex vivo.

TCRdb re-derived calls from the reads in MiXCR, one entry per CDR3 protein. The sample lists around 120,000 distinct CDR3 sequences, roughly a quarter seen once, with 34% in the top ten. CDR1 SGHRS and CDR2 YFSETQ come from the germline V gene. CDR3 size: 16 residues. Between the trimmed V and J ends, which lost 4 bases and 7 bases, there was a span of 20 bases. This clonotype was found a few times. Antigen: not known. The sample comprised PBMCs, sequenced either directly or after in vitro stimulation (not recorded which). This TCR derives from a human donor in good health (CMV status not recorded). Some clones in this sample may be carry-over from other donors' samples. The chain joins TRBV5-1 to TRBJ1-4, with D possibly being TRBD1 (6 bases). The CDR3 region is CASSPIGPGRGEKLFF. The CDR3 nucleotides are TGCGCCAGCAGCCCGATTGGACCTGGCAGGGGTGAAAAACTGTTTTTT.